This T cell receptor (beta chain) is from a study of cytomegalovirus exposure and HLA in healthy donors. Overall study findings and caveats: Presence/absence comparisons presumed near-even sequencing depth among donors. Accounts indicate the classifier identified cytomegalovirus status with strong specificity and sensitivity.

Comments on this clone: Antigen: not known.

Vbeta (60) and Jbeta (13) primers were used in the PCR. The assay was immunoSEQ multiplex PCR, and TCRdb's table has in-frame clones only and misses some. Of 90,000 to 100,000 clones listed, approximately 74% are singletons. The CDR3 extends over 16 amino acids. V shed 1 base, J shed 6 bases, and the junction held 11 bases outside the gene matches. Germline V lookup: CDR1 MGHDK, CDR2 SYGVNS. The chain links TRBV25-1 to TRBJ2-7; TRBD1 matches 8 bases. The sequenced sample was PBMCs. The receptor was isolated from a male donor in good health and CMV-seronegative. The CDR3 DNA reads as TGTGCCAGCAGTGAATTTAGACAGGGGATGGTGGTCGAGCAGTACTTC. This encodes CASSEFRQGMVVEQYF.